This TCR beta chain was obtained from a study of cytomegalovirus exposure and HLA in healthy donors. Germline V gene data show CDR1 as SGHAT and CDR2 as FQNNGV. Trimming left V 5 bases short and J 5 bases short, with 15 bases between. This CDR3 contains 14 residues. The assay was immunoSEQ multiplex PCR, and TCRdb's table has in-frame clones only and misses some. The table has about 98,000 clones, roughly 84% seen once. Sequences were obtained from PBMCs. The clonotype was recovered from a man younger than 35 in good health and CMV-seropositive. This rearrangement joins TRBV11-2 to TRBJ2-5; no reliable D call. Written as DNA, the CDR3 is TGTGCCAGCAGCCGTAATTCGCCTGAGGAGACCCAGTACTTC. Protein product: CASSRNSPEETQYF.